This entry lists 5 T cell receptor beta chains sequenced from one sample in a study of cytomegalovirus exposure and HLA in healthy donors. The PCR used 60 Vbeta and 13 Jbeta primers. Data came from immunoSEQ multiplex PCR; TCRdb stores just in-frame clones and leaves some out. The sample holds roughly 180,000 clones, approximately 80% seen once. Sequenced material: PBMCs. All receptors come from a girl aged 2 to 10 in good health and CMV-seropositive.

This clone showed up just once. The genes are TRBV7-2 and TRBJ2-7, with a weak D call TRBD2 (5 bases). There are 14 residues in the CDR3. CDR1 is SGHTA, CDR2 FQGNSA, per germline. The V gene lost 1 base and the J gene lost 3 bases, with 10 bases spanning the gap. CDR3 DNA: TGTGCCAGCAGCTTAGAGTTCGGGGACTACGAGCAGTACTTC. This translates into CASSLEFGDYEQYF.

The CDR3: CASSLEGISYNEQFF. CDR3 sequence (DNA): TGTGCCAGCAGTTTGGAGGGTATCTCCTACAATGAGCAGTTCTTC. The rearrangement uses TRBV27 and TRBJ2-1, with a possible D match to TRBD2 (6 bases). Germline V lookup: CDR1 MNHEY, CDR2 SMNVEV (reference sequence). The CDR3 contains 15 residues. V shed 3 bases and J shed 0 bases, with 9 bases lying between them.

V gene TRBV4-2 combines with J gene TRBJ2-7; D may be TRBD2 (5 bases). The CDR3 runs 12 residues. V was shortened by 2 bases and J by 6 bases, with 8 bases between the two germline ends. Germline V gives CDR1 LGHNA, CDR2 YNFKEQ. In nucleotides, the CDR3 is TGTGCCAGCAGCCAACTAGAGGGCGAGCAGTACTTC. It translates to CASSQLEGEQYF.

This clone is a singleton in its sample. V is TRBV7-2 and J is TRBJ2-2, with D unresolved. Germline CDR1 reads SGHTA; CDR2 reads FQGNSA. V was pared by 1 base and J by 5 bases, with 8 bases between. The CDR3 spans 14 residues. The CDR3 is CASSLGPETGELFF. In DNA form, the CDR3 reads TGTGCCAGCAGCTTAGGCCCGGAGACCGGGGAGCTGTTTTTT.

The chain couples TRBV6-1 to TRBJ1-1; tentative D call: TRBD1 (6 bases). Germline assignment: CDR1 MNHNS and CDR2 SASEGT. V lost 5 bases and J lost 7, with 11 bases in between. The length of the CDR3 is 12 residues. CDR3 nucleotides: TGTGCCAGCAGTTGGACAGAAGTTGAAGCTTTCTTT. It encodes CASSWTEVEAFF.